This TCR beta chain was identified during a study of blood T cell repertoires in COVID-19. This clone showed up just once. In the original workflow: Counts of nucleated cells, estimated from reference gene primer amplification, were obtained. Using immunoSEQ multiplex PCR, the repertoire was profiled, and TCRdb retains in-frame clones only, with some absent. V and J calls and clone size are given by that table; D and trimming were obtained from the DNA. This sample yields roughly 230,000 clones, of which roughly 85% are seen a single time; 3% to 4.5% belongs to the top ten. V dropped 0 bases and J dropped 4; count of bases not matched to a gene: 12. Germline V lookup: CDR1 SGHRS, CDR2 YFSETQ. This CDR3 is 18 amino acids long.

The V gene is TRBV5-1, the J gene TRBJ1-4, with 7 nucleotides matching TRBD1. This receptor was obtained from a woman older than 75 with acute or convalescent COVID-19. Sequenced input: peripheral blood. CDR3 protein: CASSLAPSSGGVNEKLFF. The CDR3 nucleotides are TGCGCCAGCAGCTTGGCGCCCAGCTCAGGGGGAGTTAATGAAAAACTGTTTTTT.